The clone carrying this TCR beta chain was observed once. Its antigen is still unknown. V shed 1 base, J shed 4 bases, and the junction held 9 bases outside the gene matches. CDR1 is GTSNPN and CDR2 is SVGIG in the germline V gene (reference sequence). The CDR3 is 16 residues long. These data belong to a study of T cell repertoires in cytomegalovirus infection. In the study overall: The authors used CMV epitopes that were HLA-C-restricted (recently identified) and HLA-B-restricted (well studied).

TCRdb itself ran the reads through MiXCR, one entry per CDR3 protein. This table has about 280,000 distinct CDR3 sequences, 20% to 25% appearing once. The genes are TRBV30 and TRBJ1-2, with 10 bases identical to TRBD1. The receptor's source is a human donor in good health (CMV status not recorded). Some clones in this sample may be carry-over from other donors' samples. Material: cultured PBMCs, obtained from culture after CMV antigen stimulation. The CDR3 region has the DNA TGTGCCTGGAGTGGACTACCGGGACAGGGGCCCTATGGCTACACCTTC. It specifies CAWSGLPGQGPYGYTF.